This T cell receptor (beta chain) is drawn from a study of T-cell reconstitution after alpha-beta-depleted transplantation in children. Whole-study results and caveats: When one year had passed after transplant, most T-cell counts and diversity came from newly produced T cells. TCRbeta diversity was high at day 60 in some patients (a result of surviving recipient T cells and thymic progenitors). The study reportedly traced alpha-beta T cells about two months after transplant to several hundred expanded graft clones.

The CDR3 runs 14 residues. The germline V gene has CDR1 SGHRS and CDR2 YFSETQ. The ends were cut back, 4 bases at V and 0 bases at J, with 7 bases in the middle. The authors prepared the TCRbeta library with unique molecular identifiers. Each CDR3 protein gets one entry after TCRdb re-called the PCR reads with MiXCR. The sample holds a few hundred thousand distinct CDR3 sequences, 10% to 15% seen once. This clonotype was counted at least ten times. Antigen unknown. The material sequenced was PBMCs, mostly from graft donor cells, taken 360 days after TCRalphabeta/CD19-depleted stem cell transplant. The chain links TRBV5-1 to TRBJ2-2, with D perhaps TRBD1 (5 bases). This sequence originates from a male patient aged 5 to 17 who had a stem cell transplant for acute myeloid leukemia, so the T cells may come from the graft donor. The CDR3 spells CASSARANTGELFF. CDR3 bases: TGCGCCAGCAGCGCCAGGGCGAACACCGGGGAGCTGTTTTTT. Filled out from reference TRBV5-1 and TRBJ2-2, the complete variable domain reads KAGVTQTPRYLIKTRGQQVTLSCSPISGHRSVSWYQQTPGQGLQFLFEYFSETQRNKGNFPGRFSGRQFSNSRSEMNVSTLELGDSALYLCASSARANTGELFFGEGSRLTVL.